This T cell receptor beta chain is drawn from a study of beta chain features in type 1 diabetes. With regard to this clone: What it recognizes is unknown.

V lost 6 bases and J lost 7; bases outside the gene matches: 5. This CDR3 contains 13 residues. CDR1 ENHRY and CDR2 SYGVKD come from the germline V gene. Overall study findings and caveats: Moderate but significant shortening of TCRB CDR3s was recorded in all four CD4+ subsets from Type 1 diabetes patients.

Expressed TCRB transcripts were sequenced because the isolated RNA had all been reverse transcribed beforehand. Profiling relied on immunoSEQ multiplex PCR, and the TCRdb table lists in-frame clones only, not all of them. The sample includes 150,000 to 200,000 clones, roughly 60% of them seen just once. Sequencing was performed on naive CD4+ T cells from blood. The TCR sequence derives from a young man with type 1 diabetes. This chain connects TRBV10-3 to TRBJ1-4; 7 bases match TRBD1. The CDR3 here is CAIRPGQLEKLFF. The CDR3 DNA follows: TGTGCCATCAGGCCGGGACAGCTTGAAAAACTGTTTTTT.